Sequencing of this T cell receptor (beta chain) was carried out in a study of cytomegalovirus exposure and HLA in healthy donors. Study-level findings and limits: Compared with the roughly 700-donor mean, an Asian-associated ancestry cluster reportedly had fewer N-insertions, according to a later analysis. In a later analysis, common viral pathogens appeared linked to several of the most significant clusters.

Comment on this clone: Its specificity is not known.

60 Vbeta and 13 Jbeta primers were used in PCR. The protocol was immunoSEQ multiplex PCR, while the TCRdb copy is restricted to in-frame clones and leaves out a portion. The repertoire holds about 150,000 clones, around 79% seen once, with 7.7% in the top ten. The trim removed 0 bases at V and 5 bases at J, leaving 1 base unmatched. Germline CDR1 is SGHRS and CDR2 is YFSETQ. This CDR3 has 14 residues. Sequenced material: PBMCs. This sequence originates from a man aged 25-40 years in good health and CMV-seropositive. The chain has TRBV5-1 and TRBJ2-1, with 8 bases that match TRBD1. CDR3 sequence (DNA): TGCGCCAGCAGCTTGGACAGGGGGAACAATGAGCAGTTCTTC. It translates to CASSLDRGNNEQFF. The full variable domain, rest sourced from reference TRBV5-1 and TRBJ2-1, is KAGVTQTPRYLIKTRGQQVTLSCSPISGHRSVSWYQQTPGQGLQFLFEYFSETQRNKGNFPGRFSGRQFSNSRSEMNVSTLELGDSALYLCASSLDRGNNEQFFGPGTRLTVL.